Listed below are T cell receptor beta chains from one sample, sequenced in a study of T cell repertoires in cytomegalovirus infection. Their cognate antigens are unknown. TCRdb re-called the reads with MiXCR, one entry per CDR3 protein. The sample gives approximately 770,000 distinct CDR3 sequences, roughly 28% of which show up once; under 15% is in the top ten. This specimen was cultured CD8+ T cells from PBMCs, taken from culture after CMV antigen stimulation. These receptors originate from a human donor in good health (CMV status not recorded). Some clones in this sample may be carry-over from other donors' samples. CDR3s include the opening cysteine and the closing phenylalanine or tryptophan. D genes are given only for firm matches. Some rows have no size entry. The others give once, few or many, or a class for an expanded clone.

d_gene	v_gene	abundance	j_gene	CDR3nt	CDR3aa
TRBD1	TRBV19	NA	TRBJ2-1	TGTGCCAGTAGTGGGTCCATGGAGACAGGGAATTACGATGAGCAGTTCTTC	CASSGSMETGNYDEQFF
NA	TRBV7-9	NA	TRBJ1-2	TGTGCCAGCAGCTTAGATCGGGGACCCGGCTACACCTTC	CASSLDRGPGYTF
TRBD2	TRBV7-3	NA	TRBJ2-3	TGTGCCAGCAGCTTCCCCTCGGGCAGCGGGAGGAGCACAGATACGCAGTATTTT	CASSFPSGSGRSTDTQYF
TRBD2	TRBV7-6	few	TRBJ2-1	TGTGCCAGCAGCTTATTAGCGGGGGGGGCCACCTACAATGAGCAGTTCTTC	CASSLLAGGATYNEQFF
TRBD1	TRBV3-1	NA	TRBJ1-1	TGTGCCAGCAGACCCAGGGGGGCGGTGAACACTGAAGCTTTCTTT	CASRPRGAVNTEAFF
NA	TRBV27	few	TRBJ1-1	TGTGCCAGCAGTTCACTCACAGGGTCGCGCACTGAAGCTTTCTTT	CASSSLTGSRTEAFF
NA	TRBV10-3	NA	TRBJ1-2	TGTGCCATCAGTTCACCCCAGTTTACAGGGTTGAAGGGCTACACCTTC	CAISSPQFTGLKGYTF
NA	TRBV2	NA	TRBJ2-1	TGTGCCAGCAGTGAACGGCGGTCCTCGGTCTTC	CASSERRSSVF
NA	TRBV6-5	NA	TRBJ2-1	TGTGCCAGCAGTTACAGAATACCACATGGCTACAATGAGCAGTTCTTC	CASSYRIPHGYNEQFF
NA	TRBV6-8	NA	TRBJ1-5	TGTGCCACTAAGCAGGGCCCTTATCCGCCCCAGCATTTT	CATKQGPYPPQHF
TRBD2	TRBV7-3	NA	TRBJ2-3	TGTGCCAGCAGCGCCGGGACTAGCGGCACAGATACGCAGTATTTT	CASSAGTSGTDTQYF
NA	TRBV11-3	many	TRBJ2-5	TGTGCCAGCAGCTTACACAGTACCCAAGAGACCCAGTACTTC	CASSLHSTQETQYF
TRBD1	TRBV20-1	NA	TRBJ1-5	TGCAGTGCTAGGCGACAGGGGGAGTGGAATCAGCCCCAGCATTTT	CSARRQGEWNQPQHF
TRBD1	TRBV20-1	NA	TRBJ1-4	TGCAGTGCTACCCGGACAGGGGGTGCAACTAATGAAAAACTGTTTTTT	CSATRTGGATNEKLFF
NA	TRBV19	few	TRBJ2-7	TGTGCCAGTAGCCCTGGGAGCGGGTTCCTCTACGAGCAGTACTTC	CASSPGSGFLYEQYF
TRBD2	TRBV27	NA	TRBJ2-1	TGTGCCAGCAGTCGGGGGACTAGCTACAATGAGCAGTTCTTC	CASSRGTSYNEQFF
NA	TRBV6-2/TRBV6-3	few	TRBJ1-2	TGTGCCAGCAGTTACAACAGGGAGACCTATGGCTACACCTTC	CASSYNRETYGYTF
TRBD2	TRBV4-1	few	TRBJ2-3	TGCGCCAGCAGCCAAGTTGGGCCTAGCGGGGGGCAAGATACGCAGTATTTT	CASSQVGPSGGQDTQYF
NA	TRBV7-6	NA	TRBJ2-2	TGTGCCAGCCGAGACACGAACACCGGGGAGCTGTTTTTT	CASRDTNTGELFF
TRBD1	TRBV7-2	many	TRBJ1-5	TGTGCCAGCAGCGTAACAGGGGGTCGGGGCAATCAGCCCCAGCATTTT	CASSVTGGRGNQPQHF
NA	TRBV7-9	few	TRBJ1-2	TGTGCCAGCAGCGGGGGCAAGGATGTTTCCTATGGCTACACCTTC	CASSGGKDVSYGYTF
NA	TRBV7-9	few	TRBJ2-1	TGTGCCAGCAGCTGGAGGGGGGGGAAGTACAATGAGCAGTTCTTC	CASSWRGGKYNEQFF
NA	TRBV28	few	TRBJ2-5	TGTGCCAGCAGTTCCAAGAAGAGGGAGAAGGAGACCCAGTACTTC	CASSSKKREKETQYF
TRBD1	TRBV16	NA	TRBJ1-1	TGTGCCAGCAGCAATGGACAGGGTCGGCGTGTAGCTTTCTTT	CASSNGQGRRVAFF
TRBD2	TRBV12-3/TRBV12-4	NA	TRBJ2-7	TGTGCCAGCAGTTTGGGAGGGGAAGCCTACGAGCAGTACTTC	CASSLGGEAYEQYF
NA	TRBV5-4	NA	TRBJ2-5	TGTGCCAGCAGCTTGTTCCCGGGGGAAGAGACCCAGTACTTC	CASSLFPGEETQYF
NA	TRBV7-7	many	TRBJ2-3	NA	CASSFRGRDTDTQYF
NA	TRBV4-1	NA	TRBJ2-7	TGCGCCAGCAGCCAGTCCCGATCCTACGAGCAGTACTTC	CASSQSRSYEQYF
TRBD1	TRBV7-9	once	TRBJ1-2	TGTGCCAGCAGCCCGTGGACAGGGGGCGCGGATAATCACTATGGCTACACCTTC	CASSPWTGGADNHYGYTF
TRBD2	TRBV20-1	few	TRBJ2-5	TGCAGTGCTCAGACAGCCTTTGGGACTAGCGGAGAGTACCAAGAGACCCAGTACTTC	CSAQTAFGTSGEYQETQYF
NA	TRBV7-2	many	TRBJ1-1	TGTGCCAGCAGCCTAAACAGGGCGAACACTGAAGCTTTCTTT	CASSLNRANTEAFF
NA	TRBV7-9	NA	TRBJ1-2	TGTGCCAGCAGCTCTGGACCCTCCTATGGCTACACCTTC	CASSSGPSYGYTF
NA	TRBV7-8	many	TRBJ1-1	TGTGCCAGCAGCTTGGCAGGGGCGAACACTGAAGCTTTCTTT	CASSLAGANTEAFF
NA	TRBV13	few	TRBJ2-2	TGTGCCAGCAAAGAACAGACGGGCTGGGGAACCGGGGAGCTGTTTTTT	CASKEQTGWGTGELFF
NA	TRBV20-1	NA	TRBJ2-1	TGCAGTGCTAGAGATGGGGCAGGCAACTACAATGAGCAGTTCTTC	CSARDGAGNYNEQFF
NA	TRBV4-2	many	TRBJ1-6	TGTGCCAGCAGCCAAGATCTGGTTAGTTTGACAGACAATTCACCCCTCCACTTT	CASSQDLVSLTDNSPLHF
NA	TRBV28	NA	TRBJ2-5	TGTGCCAGCAGTACCATCCAAGAGACCCAGTACTTC	CASSTIQETQYF
NA	TRBV7-9	few	TRBJ2-7	TGTGCCAGCAGCTTAAGGGGTCCCGAGCAGTACTTC	CASSLRGPEQYF
NA	TRBV7-8	many	TRBJ1-4	TGTGCCAGCAGCCCCTCCCCGGGACAAACTAATGAAAAACTGTTTTTT	CASSPSPGQTNEKLFF
TRBD1	TRBV4-1	NA	TRBJ1-2	TGCGCCAGCAGCCAAGATCTGACGACAGGGCATGGCTACACCTTC	CASSQDLTTGHGYTF
NA	TRBV2	NA	TRBJ1-1	TGTGCCAGCAGTCGGGGCAGGGAGGTCCCTGAAGCTTTCTTT	CASSRGREVPEAFF
NA	TRBV27	few	TRBJ2-3	TGTGCCAGCAGTTTATCGATCCAGAGCACAGATACGCAGTATTTT	CASSLSIQSTDTQYF
NA	TRBV10-3	once	TRBJ2-3	TGTGCCACCGAGGGGGGCGCGAGCACAGATACGCAGTATTTT	CATEGGASTDTQYF
TRBD2	TRBV7-6	few	TRBJ2-2	TGTGCCAGCAGCTTAGGTGGACTAGCGAGAGGCACCGGGGAGCTGTTTTTT	CASSLGGLARGTGELFF
NA	TRBV2	NA	TRBJ2-7	TGTGCCAGCAAAGGCAGGGTAACAGAGCAGTACTTC	CASKGRVTEQYF
NA	TRBV28	many	TRBJ2-1	TGTGCCAGCAGGCCGCCGGGCCCCTACAATGAGCAGTTCTTC	CASRPPGPYNEQFF
NA	TRBV18	NA	TRBJ1-5	TGTGCCAGCTCACCAGAGAGGGGTAGTCAGCCCCAGCATTTT	CASSPERGSQPQHF
NA	TRBV27	many	TRBJ2-4	TGTGCCAGCAGTCCCAACAGGGTAGCCAAAAACATTCAGTACTTC	CASSPNRVAKNIQYF
NA	TRBV7-9	NA	TRBJ1-2	TGTGCCAGCAGCTTAGGAGCCTCCTTCCTCTATGGCTACACCTTC	CASSLGASFLYGYTF
NA	TRBV23-1	many	TRBJ2-5	TGCGCCAGCAGCCCCCGAGGGCCTCAGCAAGAGACCCAGTACTTC	CASSPRGPQQETQYF